This T cell receptor (beta chain) was identified during a study of cytomegalovirus exposure and HLA in healthy donors. General study findings and limits: More clonal expansion characterized HLA-associated TCR beta chains than equally common others in a later analysis. Associated with HLA alleles at 0.05 false discovery rate in a later analysis were approximately 17,000 TCR beta sequences. High sensitivity and specificity were reportedly achieved when the classifier diagnosed cytomegalovirus status.

The primer mix had 60 Vbeta and 13 Jbeta primers. The table came from immunoSEQ multiplex PCR; TCRdb's copy has only in-frame clones and leaves some out. Among 120,000 to 150,000 clones listed, around 80% were seen once. As concerns this clone: As yet, its antigen is unknown.

This TCR was sampled from a man in his forties or fifties in good health and CMV-seropositive. The material sequenced was PBMCs.

CDR3 in DNA: TGTGCTAGCCCGGTCCGAGACAGGGCTTCCTACGAGCAGTACTTC. It codes for CASPVRDRASYEQYF. The rearrangement joins TRBV7-7 to TRBJ2-5, with 7 bases aligning to TRBD1. The closer fit of TRBJ2-7 to the DNA end suggests the J call may be wrong. The CDR3 spans 15 residues. The V gene's germline CDR1 is SSHAT and CDR2 FNYEAQ (reference sequence).